Given below is one T cell receptor beta chain in context. Its antigen remains unidentified. Nothing much larger sits one base from this clone, and base qualities are not available. This specimen belongs to a study of shared clonotypes between healthy human individuals (TCRdb year 2020). Background on the whole study: Two women and three men aged 18 to 49 years were included in the cohort. For each donor, CD4 naive and CD4 memory were each given three plates, CD8 naive was given two plates, and CD8 memory was given one plate. To estimate repertoire size and how much clonotypes are shared between individuals, the study performed deep sequencing of blood TCR repertoires from a few healthy adults. Each donor's leukapheresis produced roughly between about 0.9 and 9.5 billion PBMCs. Different laboratories and diverse techniques were used to prepare libraries and sequence TCR repertoires, to increase sequencing depth and limit assay-specific biases.

V lost 2 bases and J lost 2 bases; the stretch between them is 13 bases long. Taken from the germline V gene (reference sequence), the CDR1 and CDR2 loops are MNHEY and SMNVEV. Reading from cysteine to phenylalanine, the CDR3 counts 15 amino acids. Only the CDR3 DNA stays, 45 bases, in frame from base 1. General study outcomes and caveats: Rarefaction of sorted-subset datasets indicated incomplete sequencing despite the large sequencing depth. Sampling was restricted to blood, and TCR repertoires in tissues likely differ from the TCR repertoires found in blood. Pairwise subsampling indicated that sequencing depth was expected to affect the degree of clonotype sharing among donors. Estimated clonotype richness was generally larger for naive than for memory subsets. The genetic and exposure-history diversity represented was limited by the small number of donors. Sharing across several donors was observed for approximately 5% of naive CD4, 3.5% of naive CD8, 2% to 2.5% of memory CD4, and about 0.39% of memory CD8 clonotypes. Clonotypes shared by all four sorted-subset donors showed higher generation probabilities than non-shared clonotypes.

Donors were healthy HIV-negative adults with no recently reported acute infections or vaccinations. All donors were Caucasian adults living in Nashville, Tennessee, USA. CD4+ T cells were enriched by magnetic negative selection; naive cells were then positively selected on CD45RA, and the negative fraction formed the memory subset. After blood collection by leukapheresis, PBMCs were isolated using Ficoll-Histopaque density gradient centrifugation and then cryopreserved in the vapor phase of liquid nitrogen. Purity and quantity of every magnetically sorted T cell population were checked by analytical flow cytometry. Genomic DNA was isolated from each sorted fraction and quantified by UV absorbance on a Nanodrop 2000c. Using the deep immunoSEQ assay, TCR CDR3 regions were amplified from genomic DNA by multiplex PCR. Genomic DNA extracted from each cell subset was distributed evenly over all wells of several immunoSEQ 96-well plates, and each plate served as one replicate. For sorted subsets, approximately 200 ng of genomic DNA, equivalent to tens of thousands of T cell genomes, went into each replicate PCR. Purified libraries were quantified with a Qubit 3.0 fluorometer, sized on a Bioanalyzer 2100, and re-quantified with the KAPA Library Quantification kit. Every immunoSEQ 96-well plate was sequenced on a separate single-read 150-cycle Illumina NextSeq 550 flow cell. The original methods were these. The immunoSEQ output contained only junctional sequences without quality scores, so filtering could not match that applied to full-length reads. To assign V/J genes and CDR3, sequences were annotated using PyIR, a Python wrapper for IgBLAST v1.9, with IMGT germline references. Reads with weak V/J assignments (E-value above 1e-6), missing CDR3, stop codons, out-of-frame junctions, or ambiguous translated residues were removed. V3J clonotypes were defined by identical inferred V gene, J gene, and CDR3 amino acid sequence. To compute the percentage overlap between repertoires, the number of shared unique clonotypes was divided by the size of the smaller repertoire. Repertoire richness was assessed with RTK rarefaction, the Chao1 estimator, and Recon v2.1 estimates of unobserved clonotypes. For all TCRbeta clonotypes obtained by the gDNA method from a few donors, generation probabilities were computed with OLGA. What TCRdb holds here is the immuneACCESS table cut down to in-frame rearrangements. Part of the clones is not present; checked against another copy, under half of the missing clones reflect an unresolved V gene, and the others are unexplained. V, J and clone size derive from that table, while D and trimming were established from the DNA sequence. For this sample the table gives about 2.4 million clones, of which approximately 90% were detected only once. The top ten constitute about 0.13% of the sample.

This clonotype was sampled from a young man in good health. The chain joins TRBV27 to TRBJ2-7; matching of 5 bases hints at TRBD1 as the D gene. Sequencing was carried out using naive CD4+ T cells sorted from blood. The cell subset or site label corresponds to: CD45RA+ positively selected. The CDR3 corresponds to CASSLMGRSPYEQYF. The base sequence is TGTGCCAGCAGTTTAATGGGGCGGAGTCCCTACGAGCAGTACTTC.